This record covers a single T cell receptor (beta chain). This sample is drawn from a study of CD8 T cells in Susac syndrome. Germline loops: CDR1 SGHRS, CDR2 YFSETQ. The V segment lost 5 bases and the J segment 5 bases; nucleotides outside the gene matches: 10. The CDR3 totals 15 residues. Sequencing of TCR beta covered CD8+ and CD4+ T cells obtained from blood. Healthy donors served as the controls. They were matched for age and sex. Isolation of CD8+ and CD4+ T cells was performed negatively, whereas enrichment of TEMRA cells was done by FACS. Random hexamers were used to reverse transcribe roughly 0.5 to 1 ug of RNA. From the immunoSEQ multiplex PCR reads, TCRdb called clonotypes with MiXCR, one entry per CDR3 protein. The repertoire holds approximately 150,000 distinct CDR3 sequences, with 85% to 95% as singletons.

What was sequenced was CD4+ T cells from PBMCs. The clonotype comes from a human donor in good health. The chain is built from TRBV5-1 and TRBJ1-1; 9 positions match TRBD1. CDR3 residues: CASRRDGTGKTEAFF. CDR3 DNA sequence: TGCGCCAGCAGGAGAGATGGGACAGGGAAAACTGAAGCTTTCTTT.